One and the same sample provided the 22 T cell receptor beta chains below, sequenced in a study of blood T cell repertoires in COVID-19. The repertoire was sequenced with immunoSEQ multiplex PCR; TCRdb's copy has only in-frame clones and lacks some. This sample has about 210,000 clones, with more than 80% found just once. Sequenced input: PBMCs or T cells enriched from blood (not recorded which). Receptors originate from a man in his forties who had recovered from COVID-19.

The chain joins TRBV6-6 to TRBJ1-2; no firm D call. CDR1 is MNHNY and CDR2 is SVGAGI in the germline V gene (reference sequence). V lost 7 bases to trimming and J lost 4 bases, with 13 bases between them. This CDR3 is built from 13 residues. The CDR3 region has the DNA TGTGCCAGCATATCTGAGGGCGGCTATGGCTACACCTTC. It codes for CASISEGGYGYTF.

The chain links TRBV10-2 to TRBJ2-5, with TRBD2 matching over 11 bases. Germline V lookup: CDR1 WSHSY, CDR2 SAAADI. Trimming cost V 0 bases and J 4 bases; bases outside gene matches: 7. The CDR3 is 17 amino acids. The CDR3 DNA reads TGCGCCAGCAGTGAGTCGAATAGCGGGAGGGCCAGAGAGACCCAGTACTTC. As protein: CASSESNSGRARETQYF.

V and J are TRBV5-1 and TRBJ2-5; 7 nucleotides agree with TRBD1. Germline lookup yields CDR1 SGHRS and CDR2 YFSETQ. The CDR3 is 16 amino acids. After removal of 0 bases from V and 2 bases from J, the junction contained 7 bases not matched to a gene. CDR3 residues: CASSLAGTATQETQYF. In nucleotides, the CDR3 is TGCGCCAGCAGCTTGGCCGGGACAGCCACTCAAGAGACCCAGTACTTC.

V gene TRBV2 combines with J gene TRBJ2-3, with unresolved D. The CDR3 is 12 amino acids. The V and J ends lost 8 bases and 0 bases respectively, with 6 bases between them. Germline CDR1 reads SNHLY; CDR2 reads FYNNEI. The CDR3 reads CASLKSTDTQYF. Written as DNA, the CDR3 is TGTGCCAGCCTAAAGAGCACAGATACGCAGTATTTT.

The CDR3 nucleotides are TGCGCCAGCAGCTATACAGGGAGCTCCTACGAGCAGTACTTC. Its translation is CASSYTGSSYEQYF. The chain links TRBV5-1 to TRBJ2-7; TRBD1 might be the D (6 bases). The CDR3 is 14 amino acids. V was cut by 3 bases and J by 0 bases, with 10 bases left in between. The germline gives CDR1 SGHRS, CDR2 YFSETQ.

The CDR3 bases are TGCAGTGCTCCGCGGGGGTCCGAGCAGTACTTC. Encoded protein: CSAPRGSEQYF. This chain links TRBV20-1 with TRBJ2-7; 7 bases align to TRBD2. Germline V CDR1 and CDR2: DFQATT, SNEGSKA (reference sequence). Trimming removed 5 bases from V and 6 bases from J; junction bases left unmatched: 4. The CDR3 runs 11 residues.

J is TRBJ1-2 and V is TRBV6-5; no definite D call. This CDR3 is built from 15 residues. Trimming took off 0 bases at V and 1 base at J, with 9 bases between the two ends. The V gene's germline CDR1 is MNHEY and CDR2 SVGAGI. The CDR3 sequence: CASSYSWQVNYGYTF. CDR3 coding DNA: TGTGCCAGCAGTTACTCGTGGCAGGTTAACTATGGCTACACCTTC.

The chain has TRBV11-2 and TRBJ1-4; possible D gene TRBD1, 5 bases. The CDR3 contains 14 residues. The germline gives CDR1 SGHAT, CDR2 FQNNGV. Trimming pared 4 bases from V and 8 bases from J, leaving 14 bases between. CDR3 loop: CASSSGGLGEKLFF. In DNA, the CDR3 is TGTGCCAGCAGCTCCGGGGGTCTGGGGGAAAAACTGTTTTTT.

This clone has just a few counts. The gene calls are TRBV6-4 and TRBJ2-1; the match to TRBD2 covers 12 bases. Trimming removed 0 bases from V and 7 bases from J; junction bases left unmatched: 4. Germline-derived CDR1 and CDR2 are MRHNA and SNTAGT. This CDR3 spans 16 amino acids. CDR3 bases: TGTGCCAGCAGTGACTCCGGGACTAGCGGGTTGAATGAGCAGTTCTTC. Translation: CASSDSGTSGLNEQFF.

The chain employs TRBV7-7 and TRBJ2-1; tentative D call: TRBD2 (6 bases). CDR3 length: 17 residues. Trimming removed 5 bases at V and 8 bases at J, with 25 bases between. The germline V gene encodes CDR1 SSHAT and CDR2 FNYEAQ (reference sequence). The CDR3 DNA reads TGTGCCAGCAGCCCCATCGGGCAGGGACTTCGTTCCTATGAGCAGTTCTTC. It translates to CASSPIGQGLRSYEQFF.

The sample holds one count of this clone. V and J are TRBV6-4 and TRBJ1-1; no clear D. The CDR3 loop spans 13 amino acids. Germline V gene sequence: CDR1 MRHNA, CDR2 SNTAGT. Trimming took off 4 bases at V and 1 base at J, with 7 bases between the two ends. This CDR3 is CASSVEWNTEAFF. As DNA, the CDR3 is TGTGCCAGCAGTGTAGAGTGGAACACTGAAGCTTTCTTT.

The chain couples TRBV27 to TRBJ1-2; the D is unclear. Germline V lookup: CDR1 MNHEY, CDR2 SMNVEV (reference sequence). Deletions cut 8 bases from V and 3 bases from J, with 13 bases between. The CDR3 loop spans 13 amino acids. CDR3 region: CASSQKRHYGYTF. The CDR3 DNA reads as TGTGCCAGCTCCCAAAAGAGGCACTATGGCTACACCTTC.

The CDR3 bases are TGTGCCACCAGCAGAGATCTGACTCTTGGAAACACCATATATTTT. Residues: CATSRDLTLGNTIYF. V gene TRBV15 combines with J gene TRBJ1-3; no firm D call. Trimming removed 0 bases at V and 3 bases at J, with 9 bases between. From germline, CDR1 is LNHNV and CDR2 YYDKDF (reference sequence). CDR3 length equals 15 residues.

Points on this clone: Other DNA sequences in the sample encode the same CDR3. For the CDR3, the DNA is TGTGCCAGCAGTTTCCAGGGTTACTATGGCTACACCTTC. Translating gives CASSFQGYYGYTF. The rearrangement joins TRBV27 to TRBJ1-2; a possible D gene is TRBD1 (5 bases). Trimming pared 3 bases from V and 3 bases from J, leaving 8 bases between. This CDR3 comprises 13 residues. Germline loops: CDR1 MNHEY, CDR2 SMNVEV (reference sequence).

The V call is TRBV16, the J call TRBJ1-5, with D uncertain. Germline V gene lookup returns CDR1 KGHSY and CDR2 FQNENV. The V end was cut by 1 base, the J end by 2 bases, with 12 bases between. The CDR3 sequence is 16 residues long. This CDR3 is CASSQLSPRGNQPQHF. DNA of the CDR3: TGTGCCAGCAGCCAATTGTCGCCCCGGGGCAATCAGCCCCAGCATTTT.

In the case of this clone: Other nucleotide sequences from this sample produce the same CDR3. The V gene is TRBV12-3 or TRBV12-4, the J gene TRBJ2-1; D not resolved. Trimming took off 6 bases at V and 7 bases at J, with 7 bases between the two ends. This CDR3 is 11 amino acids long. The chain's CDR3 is CASSPRNEQFF. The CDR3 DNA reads TGTGCCAGCAGCCCCAGAAATGAGCAGTTCTTC.

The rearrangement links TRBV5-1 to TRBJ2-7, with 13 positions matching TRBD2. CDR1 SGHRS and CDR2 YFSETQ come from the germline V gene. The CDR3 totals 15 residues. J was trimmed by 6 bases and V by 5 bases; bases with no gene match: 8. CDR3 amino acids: CASSRTSGSLPEQYF. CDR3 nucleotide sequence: TGCGCCAGCAGTCGGACTAGCGGGAGTTTACCCGAGCAGTACTTC.

CDR3 in amino acids: CASSRQSGADTQYF. Written as DNA, the CDR3 is TGTGCCAGCAGCCGACAAAGCGGCGCAGATACGCAGTATTTT. The chain carries TRBV3-1 (or the pseudogene TRBV3-2) and TRBJ2-3; D is possibly TRBD2 (5 bases). Germline V gene data show CDR1 as LGHDT and CDR2 as YNNKEL (reference sequence). The CDR3 runs 14 residues. V shed 4 bases and J shed 4 bases, with 12 bases lying between them.

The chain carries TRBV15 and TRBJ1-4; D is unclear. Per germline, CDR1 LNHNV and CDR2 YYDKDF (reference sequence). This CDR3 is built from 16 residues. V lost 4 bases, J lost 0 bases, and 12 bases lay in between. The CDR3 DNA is TGTGCCACCAGCACCCTAAAAGAGCCAACTAATGAAAAACTGTTTTTT. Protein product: CATSTLKEPTNEKLFF.

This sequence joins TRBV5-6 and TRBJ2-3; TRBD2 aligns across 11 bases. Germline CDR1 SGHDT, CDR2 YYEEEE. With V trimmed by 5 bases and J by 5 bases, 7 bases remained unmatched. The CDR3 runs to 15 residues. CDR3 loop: CASSFSGGAIDTQYF. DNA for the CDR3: TGTGCCAGCAGTTTTAGCGGGGGGGCCATAGATACGCAGTATTTT.

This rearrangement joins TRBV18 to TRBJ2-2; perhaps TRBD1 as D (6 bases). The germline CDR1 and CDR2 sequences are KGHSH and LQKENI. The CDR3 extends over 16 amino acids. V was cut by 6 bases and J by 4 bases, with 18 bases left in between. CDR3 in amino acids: CASSPHPLGGTGELFF. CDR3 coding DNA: TGTGCCAGCTCCCCTCATCCCCTAGGGGGCACCGGGGAGCTGTTTTTT.

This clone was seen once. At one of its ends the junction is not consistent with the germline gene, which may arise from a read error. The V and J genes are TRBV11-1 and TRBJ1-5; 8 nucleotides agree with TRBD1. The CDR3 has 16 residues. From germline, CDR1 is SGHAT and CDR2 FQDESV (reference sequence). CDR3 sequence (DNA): TGTGCCAGCAGCCTGGGGACAGGCGAAAGCAATCAGCCTCAGCATTTT. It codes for CASSLGTGESNQPQHF.